The 30 T cell receptor beta chains below all came from one sample that was sequenced in a study of cytomegalovirus exposure and HLA in healthy donors. Data came from immunoSEQ multiplex PCR; TCRdb stores just in-frame clones and leaves some out. The table lists under 200,000 clones, roughly nine tenths of them singletons. The sequencing sample was made of PBMCs. The receptors stem from a woman younger than 30 in good health and CMV-seropositive.

The gene calls are TRBV5-1 and TRBJ2-3, with D tentatively TRBD2 (6 bases). The CDR3 has 15 residues. V shed 0 bases and J shed 2 bases, with 10 bases lying between them. Germline CDR1 SGHRS, CDR2 YFSETQ. Here the CDR3 reads CASSLEGLITDTQYF. The CDR3 bases are TGCGCCAGCAGCTTGGAGGGACTTATCACAGATACGCAGTATTTT.

This clone appeared once. The chain links TRBV9 to TRBJ2-2; D might be TRBD1 (5 bases). V lost 3 bases and J 0 bases, leaving 9 bases between the germline ends. This CDR3 has 15 residues. CDR1 is SGDLS, CDR2 YYNGEE, per germline. Here the CDR3 reads CASSDGATNTGELFF. CDR3 coding DNA: TGTGCCAGCAGCGATGGGGCAACGAACACCGGGGAGCTGTTTTTT.

This chain uses TRBV14 with TRBJ1-1; no clear D. This CDR3 contains 14 residues. Germline V gives CDR1 SGHDN, CDR2 FVKESK. Trimming left V 0 bases short and J 11 bases short, with 16 bases between. The CDR3 nucleotides read TGTGCCAGCAGCCAAGATTTCCCGTCCAGGATGGCTTTCTTT. Translated, it gives CASSQDFPSRMAFF. The full variable domain, rest sourced from reference TRBV14 and TRBJ1-1, is EAGVTQFPSHSVIEKGQTVTLRCDPISGHDNLYWYRRVMGKEIKFLLHFVKESKQDESGMPNNRFLAERTGGTYSTLKVQPAELEDSGVYFCASSQDFPSRMAFFGQGTRLTVV.

The chain links TRBV9 to TRBJ2-3; D may be TRBD2 (6 bases). V was shortened by 3 bases and J by 4 bases, with 15 bases between the two germline ends. The CDR3 has 15 residues. Germline lookup yields CDR1 SGDLS and CDR2 YYNGEE. The CDR3 coding sequence is TGTGCCAGCAGCGCCTCAGGGAGGATAGCAGATACGCAGTATTTT. Residues: CASSASGRIADTQYF.

The count of this clone is one. The chain couples TRBV5-6 to TRBJ2-1, with 10 bases lining up with TRBD2. This CDR3 has 14 residues. Germline V gene sequence: CDR1 SGHDT, CDR2 YYEEEE. V dropped 4 bases and J dropped 7; count of bases not matched to a gene: 5. The CDR3 loop is CASSPQTSGNEQFF. CDR3 DNA sequence: TGTGCCAGCAGCCCGCAGACTAGCGGGAATGAGCAGTTCTTC.

The chain couples TRBV4-1 to TRBJ2-2, with 8 positions matching TRBD1. Trimming at V came to 1 base and at J to 6 bases, leaving 7 bases not matched to a gene. Germline lookup yields CDR1 MGHRA and CDR2 YSYEKL. This CDR3 is built from 16 residues. The CDR3 DNA is TGCGCCAGCAGCCAAGCCGAGACAGGGGTAGCCGGGGAGCTGTTTTTT. Translated: CASSQAETGVAGELFF.

Here the CDR3 reads CASSQDPRVAEGNTGELFF. The DNA for the CDR3 is TGTGCCAGCAGCCAAGATCCTAGAGTAGCGGAGGGAAACACCGGGGAGCTGTTTTTT. The genes are TRBV4-2 and TRBJ2-2; D possibly corresponds to TRBD2 (6 bases). The CDR3 loop spans 19 amino acids. V was clipped by 0 bases and J by 2 bases, with 19 bases between them. Germline CDR1 is LGHNA and CDR2 is YNFKEQ.

The chain has TRBV6-6 and TRBJ2-7, with a weak D call TRBD2 (5 bases). The V gene lost 0 bases and the J gene lost 2 bases, with 11 bases spanning the gap. This CDR3 is built from 15 residues. CDR1 is MNHNY, CDR2 SVGAGI, per germline (reference sequence). CDR3 DNA sequence: TGTGCCAGCAGTTACTCAGACGGGGTCCCCTACGAGCAGTACTTC. Protein product: CASSYSDGVPYEQYF.

The chain carries TRBV29-1 and TRBJ2-7, with TRBD1 matching 10 bases. Germline V gene data show CDR1 as SQVTM and CDR2 as ANQGSEA. The trim removed 4 bases at V and 4 bases at J, leaving 7 bases unmatched. The CDR3 runs to 14 residues. CDR3 region: CSVGGQGFGYEQYF. The CDR3 nucleotides read TGCAGCGTTGGGGGACAGGGGTTTGGGTACGAGCAGTACTTC.

This rearrangement joins TRBV7-2 to TRBJ2-7; possibly TRBD2 for D (5 bases). V was cut by 2 bases and J by 11 bases, with 16 bases left in between. The V gene's germline CDR1 is SGHTA and CDR2 FQGNSA. CDR3 length: 13 residues. Written as DNA, the CDR3 is TGTGCCAGCAGCTTAACCCCCGGGATAGAGGAGTACTTC. Translating it yields CASSLTPGIEEYF.

V usage is TRBV27 and J usage is TRBJ2-7, with 8 bases aligning to TRBD1. V lost 6 bases to trimming and J lost 4 bases; unmatched junction nucleotides: 8. The germline CDR1 and CDR2 sequences are MNHEY and SMNVEV (reference sequence). The CDR3 extends over 14 amino acids. In nucleotides, the CDR3 is TGTGCCAGCAGCCAACGGGACAGGAGTTACGAGCAGTACTTC. This gives the protein CASSQRDRSYEQYF.

This chain joins TRBV28 and TRBJ2-5; D perhaps matches TRBD2 (7 bases). The CDR3 consists of 15 residues. Germline assignment: CDR1 MDHEN and CDR2 SYDVKM. Trimming took off 8 bases at V and 5 bases at J, with 21 bases between the two ends. The CDR3 reads CASEAGGRRSETQYF. DNA of the CDR3: TGTGCCAGCGAGGCCGGGGGGCGCCGGTCCGAGACCCAGTACTTC.

V gene TRBV28 combines with J gene TRBJ1-4, with 7 bases fitting TRBD1. Germline lookup yields CDR1 MDHEN and CDR2 SYDVKM. The CDR3 loop spans 14 amino acids. Unmatched junction bases numbered 4, after V lost 4 bases and J lost 5 bases. The CDR3 region has the DNA TGTGCCAGCAGTTCGACAGGGCCCAATGAAAAACTGTTTTTT. It yields the protein CASSSTGPNEKLFF.

This clone has a single count. The rearrangement links TRBV15 to TRBJ2-5, with D perhaps TRBD1 (5 bases). V was shortened by 5 bases and J by 5 bases, with 15 bases between the two germline ends. This CDR3 comprises 14 residues. Germline CDR1 and CDR2: LNHNV and YYDKDF (reference sequence). CDR3 in DNA: TGTGCCACCAGCGGGGCTCGACCTGGGGAGACCCAGTACTTC. It yields the protein CATSGARPGETQYF.

The chain combines TRBV2 with TRBJ1-4, with 8 positions matching TRBD1. J gave up 4 bases and V 8 bases, and 15 bases lay outside the gene matches. Germline V gene sequence: CDR1 SNHLY, CDR2 FYNNEI. The CDR3 is made up of 17 amino acids. CDR3 region: CASFPGQGKVGNEKLFF. In DNA form, the CDR3 reads TGTGCCAGCTTTCCCGGACAGGGAAAGGTTGGTAATGAAAAACTGTTTTTT.

The rearrangement joins TRBV11-2 to TRBJ1-1, with D perhaps matching TRBD1 (6 bases). The CDR3 is 15 residues long. The germline CDR1 and CDR2 sequences are SGHAT and FQNNGV. V was cut by 5 bases and J by 5 bases, with 18 bases left in between. The CDR3 is CASSPGTSLGTEAFF. CDR3 bases: TGTGCCAGCAGCCCAGGGACATCCTTGGGGACTGAAGCTTTCTTT.

V is TRBV4-3 and J is TRBJ2-3, with 9 bases identical to TRBD2. Per germline, CDR1 LGHNA and CDR2 YSLEER. This CDR3 region has 17 residues. Trimming cost V 2 bases and J 5 bases; bases outside gene matches: 11. The CDR3 sequence: CASSQRGSGSWRDTQYF. Here the CDR3 DNA reads TGCGCCAGCAGCCAACGGGGTAGCGGGAGCTGGAGAGATACGCAGTATTTT.

The CDR3: CSAPSRANTEAFF. CDR3 in DNA: TGCAGCGCCCCATCCAGGGCGAACACTGAAGCTTTCTTT. V and J are TRBV29-1 and TRBJ1-1; tentative D call: TRBD1 (5 bases). Trimming took off 7 bases at V and 1 base at J, with 13 bases between the two ends. The CDR3 sequence is 13 residues long. Germline V gene sequence: CDR1 SQVTM, CDR2 ANQGSEA.

The chain employs TRBV6-6 and TRBJ2-5, with 9 nucleotides matching TRBD1. The CDR3 spans 13 residues. CDR1 is MNHNY, CDR2 SVGAGI, per germline (reference sequence). J gave up 2 bases and V 6 bases, and 1 base lay outside the gene matches. The CDR3 protein is CASRGQGQETQYF. CDR3 nucleotide sequence: TGTGCCAGCAGGGGACAGGGACAAGAGACCCAGTACTTC.

The rearrangement joins TRBV5-6 to TRBJ1-2; possible D gene TRBD1, 5 bases. Trimming shortened V by 3 bases and J by 2 bases, and 11 bases separated the two germline ends. In germline, CDR1 is SGHDT, CDR2 YYEEEE. The CDR3 covers 14 residues. The CDR3 here is CASSSDISNYGYTF. As DNA, the CDR3 is TGTGCCAGCAGCTCGGACATATCGAACTATGGCTACACCTTC.

This clone was seen once. This sequence joins TRBV7-2 and TRBJ2-7; TRBD2 matches at 12 bases. The germline V gene encodes CDR1 SGHTA and CDR2 FQGNSA. Trimming removed 5 bases from V and 9 bases from J; junction bases left unmatched: 14. This CDR3 contains 16 residues. CDR3 region: CASSNRTSGKPPGQYF. The CDR3 bases are TGTGCCAGCAGCAATAGGACTAGCGGGAAGCCTCCCGGGCAGTACTTC.

CDR3 coding DNA: TGCGCCAGCAGCCAGGAACCCGGGACTAGAGCCGGGGAGCTGTTTTTT. Its translation is CASSQEPGTRAGELFF. V is TRBV4-1 and J is TRBJ2-2, with 8 bases aligning to TRBD2. J gave up 6 bases and V 3 bases, and 9 bases lay outside the gene matches. CDR3 size: 16 residues. Germline loops: CDR1 MGHRA, CDR2 YSYEKL.

The chain joins TRBV25-1 to TRBJ1-1; D gene unclear. Trimming left V 5 bases short and J 8 bases short, with 9 bases between. This CDR3 contains 11 residues. Per the germline V gene, CDR1 is MGHDK and CDR2 is SYGVNS. CDR3 sequence: CASSPGVEAFF. The CDR3 DNA reads as TGTGCCAGCAGTCCCGGGGTCGAAGCTTTCTTT. Full variable domain (missing parts from reference TRBV25-1 and TRBJ1-1): EADIYQTPRYLVIGTGKKITLECSQTMGHDKMYWYQQDPGMELHLIHYSYGVNSTEKGDLSSESTVSRIRTEHFPLTLESARPSHTSQYLCASSPGVEAFFGQGTRLTVV.

This chain connects TRBV7-8 to TRBJ2-6; D is possibly TRBD1 (6 bases). CDR1 is SGHVS, CDR2 FQNEAQ, per germline. The CDR3 runs 17 residues. The V end was cut by 5 bases, the J end by 0 bases, with 14 bases between. The CDR3 here is CASSAMTGLSGANVLTF. The CDR3 bases are TGTGCCAGCAGCGCGATGACAGGCCTCTCTGGGGCCAACGTCCTGACTTTC.

J is TRBJ1-1 and V is TRBV7-7; possible D gene TRBD1, 5 bases. The germline V gene has CDR1 SSHAT and CDR2 FNYEAQ (reference sequence). This CDR3 has 13 residues. V shed 3 bases and J shed 3 bases, with 8 bases lying between them. The CDR3 loop reads CASSLGPHTEAFF. CDR3 DNA: TGTGCCAGCAGCTTGGGGCCCCACACTGAAGCTTTCTTT.

The chain links TRBV2 to TRBJ2-7; 9 nucleotides match TRBD2. V was clipped by 4 bases and J by 2 bases; unmatched bases: 3. CDR1 and CDR2 from the germline V gene are SNHLY and FYNNEI. This CDR3 has 14 residues. CDR3 protein: CASSGLADTYEQYF. The CDR3 nucleotides read TGTGCCAGCAGTGGACTAGCGGACACCTACGAGCAGTACTTC.

The chain couples TRBV10-3 to TRBJ2-1; D might be TRBD1 (6 bases). Trimming removed 10 bases from V and 4 bases from J, with 20 bases in between. The CDR3 spans 15 residues. CDR1 and CDR2 (germline): ENHRY, SYGVKD. The CDR3 nucleotides read TGTGCCACCCTAGGGGTCGGGACACTTTACAATGAGCAGTTCTTC. Residues: CATLGVGTLYNEQFF.

The chain joins TRBV30 to TRBJ2-1; the match to TRBD1 covers 7 bases. Germline CDR1 reads GTSNPN; CDR2 reads SVGIG (reference sequence). Trimming cost V 1 base and J 6 bases; bases outside gene matches: 6. The CDR3 has 14 amino acids. CDR3 protein: CAWSDGAGGNEQFF. The CDR3 nucleotides read TGTGCCTGGAGTGACGGGGCAGGGGGCAATGAGCAGTTCTTC.

The rearrangement joins TRBV18 to TRBJ2-3; perhaps TRBD1 as D (6 bases). V was clipped by 3 bases and J by 2 bases, with 12 bases between them. The CDR3 sequence is 15 residues long. Germline-derived CDR1 and CDR2 are KGHSH and LQKENI. The CDR3 DNA reads as TGTGCCAGCTCACCTGGACAGATTTACACAGATACGCAGTATTTT. Its translation: CASSPGQIYTDTQYF.

This rearrangement joins TRBV6-5 to TRBJ1-3, with no clear D. Germline CDR1 MNHEY, CDR2 SVGAGI. The CDR3 consists of 16 residues. With 0 bases removed from V and 0 bases from J, the gap between germline ends came to 9 bases. The CDR3 protein is CASSYSIQNSGNTIYF. For the CDR3, the DNA is TGTGCCAGCAGTTACTCGATACAGAACTCTGGAAACACCATATATTTT.